The T cell receptor (beta chain) under discussion was sequenced for a study of T-cell reconstitution after alpha-beta-depleted transplantation in children. Unique molecular identifiers were incorporated when the TCRbeta library was constructed. TCRdb re-derived calls from the PCR reads in MiXCR, one entry per CDR3 protein. Altogether 150,000 to 250,000 distinct CDR3 sequences are present, 13% to 15% being singletons, with the ten largest covering 13%. This clonotype was recorded at least ten times. This CDR3 spans 14 amino acids. V lost 3 bases, J lost 3 bases, and 11 bases lay in between. V and J are TRBV12-3 or TRBV12-4 and TRBJ1-1; no reliable D call. Sample: PBMCs from the stem cell graft donor, taken from the stem cell graft. This receptor was taken from a human donor who donated a stem cell graft to a child with acute lymphoblastic leukemia. This CDR3 reads CASSFLGADTEAFF. The CDR3 DNA reads as TGTGCCAGCAGTTTTTTGGGTGCGGACACTGAAGCTTTCTTT.